These 27 T cell receptor beta chains were sequenced from one sample in a study of response to subunit inactivated influenza vaccine. TCRdb itself ran the RT-PCR reads through MiXCR, one entry per CDR3 protein. Here the sample spans about 570,000 distinct CDR3 sequences, 10% to 12% being singletons. Another study also made use of these data, one on T cells expressing NK-cell markers. That source notes: Production of TCR beta cDNA relied on 5'RACE template switching with UMIs.

Sequenced material: PBMCs from blood, taken on the day of vaccination. The receptors were gathered from a man aged 50 or older who received an inactivated influenza vaccine.

This sequence joins TRBV20-1 and TRBJ2-7, with 9 bases aligning to TRBD2. Germline values: CDR1 DFQATT, CDR2 SNEGSKA (reference sequence). This CDR3 is 18 amino acids long. Trimming at V came to 0 bases and at J to 0 bases, leaving 12 bases not matched to a gene. This CDR3 reads CSARDRLAGISFSYEQYF. CDR3 sequence (DNA): TGCAGTGCTAGAGATCGGCTAGCGGGAATCTCCTTCTCCTACGAGCAGTACTTC.

There are a few counts of this clonotype. The V gene is TRBV12-3 or TRBV12-4, the J gene TRBJ2-2, with a tentative D call TRBD2 (6 bases). The ends were cut back, 6 bases at V and 6 bases at J, with 20 bases in the middle. The CDR3 covers 16 residues. The CDR3 sequence is CASSKNPGVQAGELFF. The DNA of the CDR3 is TGTGCCAGCAGCAAAAATCCGGGGGTCCAAGCCGGGGAGCTGTTTTTT.

V usage is TRBV10-3 and J usage is TRBJ2-2; 11 bases match TRBD1. The CDR3 spans 15 residues. Per the germline V gene, CDR1 is ENHRY and CDR2 is SYGVKD. Germline trimming cut 6 bases from V and 6 bases from J; bases unmatched to any gene: 6. The chain's CDR3 is CAISDGQGAAGELFF. Written as DNA, the CDR3 is TGTGCCATCAGCGATGGACAGGGGGCCGCCGGGGAGCTGTTTTTT.

This clonotype was detected only a few times. The J gene is TRBJ2-1, the V gene TRBV5-1; 13 bases align to TRBD2. V gave up 3 bases and J gave up 4 bases; unmatched junction bases: 10. CDR1 and CDR2 from the germline V gene are SGHRS and YFSETQ. This CDR3 is built from 18 residues. The CDR3 sequence is CASSYLGLAGEGYNEQFF. The DNA of the CDR3 is TGCGCCAGCAGCTACCTAGGACTAGCGGGAGAAGGGTACAATGAGCAGTTCTTC. Full variable domain (rest looked up from reference TRBV5-1 and TRBJ2-1): KAGVTQTPRYLIKTRGQQVTLSCSPISGHRSVSWYQQTPGQGLQFLFEYFSETQRNKGNFPGRFSGRQFSNSRSEMNVSTLELGDSALYLCASSYLGLAGEGYNEQFFGPGTRLTVL.

There are a few counts of this clonotype. The chain links TRBV6-5 to TRBJ2-7, with D hard to call. The V end was cut by 8 bases, the J end by 2 bases, with 7 bases between. CDR3 length: 11 residues. CDR1 is MNHEY and CDR2 is SVGAGI in the germline V gene. The CDR3: CASGSPYEQYF. In nucleotides, the CDR3 is TGTGCCAGCGGCAGCCCCTACGAGCAGTACTTC.

This clonotype was detected a few times. The V and J genes are TRBV4-3 and TRBJ2-3, with D perhaps being TRBD1 or TRBD2 (5 bases each). Germline V gene lookup returns CDR1 LGHNA and CDR2 YSLEER. V lost 1 base and J 1 base, leaving 12 bases between the germline ends. CDR3 length: 16 residues. In nucleotides, the CDR3 is TGCGCCAGCAGCCAAGTTGGGGGTGGAGGCACAGATACGCAGTATTTT. Translated: CASSQVGGGGTDTQYF.

The chain employs TRBV7-9 and TRBJ2-2, with D unresolved. The CDR3 has 15 amino acids. Germline CDR1 SEHNR, CDR2 FQNEAQ (reference sequence). With 3 bases removed from V and 6 bases from J, the gap between germline ends came to 14 bases. DNA of the CDR3: TGTGCCAGCAGCTTTAGTGGTACGAGGCCCGGGGAGCTGTTTTTT. Translated: CASSFSGTRPGELFF. The entire variable domain, with the rest obtained from reference TRBV7-9 and TRBJ2-2, is as follows: DTGVSQNPRHKITKRGQNVTFRCDPISEHNRLYWYRQTLGQGPEFLTYFQNEAQLEKSRLLSDRFSAERPKGSFSTLEIQRTEQGDSAMYLCASSFSGTRPGELFFGEGSRLTVL.

A few counts support this clonotype. J is TRBJ1-1 and V is TRBV20-1; possibly TRBD1 for D (5 bases). This CDR3 spans 13 amino acids. The V end lost 0 bases, the J end lost 4 bases, and 9 bases lay between the germline ends. Per germline, CDR1 DFQATT and CDR2 SNEGSKA (reference sequence). The CDR3 region is CSARDQGRTEAFF. Written as DNA, the CDR3 is TGCAGTGCTAGAGATCAGGGTCGCACTGAAGCTTTCTTT.

This clonotype was counted between two and nine times. The chain employs TRBV27 and TRBJ2-1; 11 nucleotides match TRBD2. Germline V gene data show CDR1 as MNHEY and CDR2 as SMNVEV (reference sequence). With 6 bases clipped from V and 4 bases from J, the junction kept 2 bases outside the gene matches. CDR3 length: 14 residues. DNA of the CDR3: TGTGCCAGCAGCGGGACTAGCGGATACAATGAGCAGTTCTTC. Encoded protein: CASSGTSGYNEQFF.

This clonotype occurred a few times. The chain joins TRBV27 to TRBJ2-3; tentatively, D is TRBD1 (5 bases). V was clipped by 5 bases and J by 1 base, with 13 bases between them. The length of the CDR3 is 15 residues. The germline V gene encodes CDR1 MNHEY and CDR2 SMNVEV (reference sequence). CDR3 DNA sequence: TGTGCCAGCAGTCAGTCTCCCAGGGGCACAGATACGCAGTATTTT. Amino acid sequence: CASSQSPRGTDTQYF.

This clonotype was counted between two and nine times. V and J are TRBV6-5 and TRBJ1-2, with 7 bases matching TRBD1. CDR1 and CDR2 from the germline V gene are MNHEY and SVGAGI. CDR3 length: 13 amino acids. The V and J ends lost 2 bases and 5 bases, in that order; junction bases with no gene match: 2. The CDR3 DNA reads as TGTGCCAGCAGTTACCCCAGGGGGTATGGCTACACCTTC. Its protein is CASSYPRGYGYTF.

The rearrangement joins TRBV24-1 to TRBJ1-2; 7 bases are a match to TRBD1. The CDR3 totals 16 residues. The V and J ends lost 3 bases and 3 bases, in that order; junction bases with no gene match: 9. Germline values: CDR1 KGHDR, CDR2 SFDVKD. CDR3 sequence reads: CATSDHGQAADYGYTF. In nucleotides, the CDR3 is TGTGCCACCAGTGATCATGGACAGGCCGCTGACTATGGCTACACCTTC.

The chain combines TRBV12-3 or TRBV12-4 with TRBJ2-1; D uncertain. This CDR3 is 15 amino acids long. Trimming removed 4 bases from V and 5 bases from J, with 15 bases in between. The CDR3 spells CASSSPVDPDNEQFF. CDR3 nucleotides: TGTGCCAGCAGTTCCCCGGTGGATCCAGACAATGAGCAGTTCTTC.

This clonotype was seen a handful of times. CDR3 region: CASSTDFHSGITDTQYF. The CDR3 nucleotides are TGTGCCAGCAGTACCGATTTCCATAGCGGGATCACAGATACGCAGTATTTT. V is TRBV6-5 and J is TRBJ2-3; 8 nucleotides agree with TRBD2. The CDR3 length is 17 residues. Per the germline V gene, CDR1 is MNHEY and CDR2 is SVGAGI. The ends lost 5 bases at V and 2 bases at J; junction bases unmatched: 12.

The DNA for the CDR3 is TGTGCCACCCGAGGTCGTGCGGGGACCCAGTACTTC. Translated: CATRGRAGTQYF. J is TRBJ2-5 and V is TRBV24-1, with D possibly TRBD2 on 5 matching bases. Germline lookup yields CDR1 KGHDR and CDR2 SFDVKD. This CDR3 has 12 residues. Trimming removed 9 bases at V and 7 bases at J, with 14 bases between.

The chain couples TRBV28 to TRBJ2-7, with D hard to call. Germline CDR1 is MDHEN and CDR2 is SYDVKM. The CDR3 covers 16 residues. V lost 4 bases to trimming and J lost 0 bases, with 16 bases between them. In DNA, the CDR3 is TGTGCCAGCAGTTCACCTACGGACGGTCCCTCCTACGAGCAGTACTTC. It translates to CASSSPTDGPSYEQYF.

This clonotype was counted only a few times. The rearrangement links TRBV24-1 to TRBJ2-3, with 7 bases that match TRBD1. The V and J ends lost 4 bases and 8 bases, in that order; junction bases with no gene match: 2. Germline CDR1 KGHDR, CDR2 SFDVKD. The CDR3 length is 12 residues. CDR3: CATSENRGTQYF. The CDR3 nucleotides read TGTGCCACCAGTGAGAACAGGGGTACGCAGTATTTT.

This clonotype occurred a few times. The chain is built from TRBV9 and TRBJ2-2; 7 positions match TRBD1. Germline CDR1 reads SGDLS; CDR2 reads YYNGEE. This CDR3 has 19 residues. The V gene end was trimmed by 0 bases and the J gene end by 0 bases; junction bases not matched to a gene: 11. The CDR3 bases are TGTGCCAGCAGCGTAGTCCGGGACAGAAGAACCACGAACACCGGGGAGCTGTTTTTT. Protein: CASSVVRDRRTTNTGELFF.

The chain joins TRBV28 to TRBJ2-2; no firm D call. CDR3 length: 15 amino acids. The V end lost 2 bases, the J end lost 0 bases, and 7 bases lay between the germline ends. Looked up from germline, CDR1 is MDHEN and CDR2 is SYDVKM. This CDR3 is CASSLTNANTGELFF. In nucleotides, the CDR3 is TGTGCCAGCAGTTTAACTAACGCGAACACCGGGGAGCTGTTTTTT. The whole variable domain, remainder taken from reference TRBV28 and TRBJ2-2, is DVKVTQSSRYLVKRTGEKVFLECVQDMDHENMFWYRQDPGLGLRLIYFSYDVKMKEKGDIPEGYSVSREKKERFSLILESASTNQTSMYLCASSLTNANTGELFFGEGSRLTVL.

This clonotype was recorded a few times. The V and J genes are TRBV7-9 and TRBJ2-5; TRBD1 is a possible D gene (5 bases). Trimming took off 3 bases at V and 0 bases at J, with 8 bases between the two ends. CDR3 size: 14 residues. The germline V gene encodes CDR1 SEHNR and CDR2 FQNEAQ (reference sequence). Here the CDR3 DNA reads TGTGCCAGCAGCTTCCAGGGCCACCAAGAGACCCAGTACTTC. Translated: CASSFQGHQETQYF.

The rearrangement links TRBV20-1 to TRBJ2-1; 9 nucleotides match TRBD2. Germline CDR1 reads DFQATT; CDR2 reads SNEGSKA (reference sequence). V lost 0 bases and J lost 7; bases outside the gene matches: 13. The CDR3 has 17 residues. The DNA of the CDR3 is TGCAGTGCTAGAGATCCCGTCGTCGCGGGAGGGTATAATGAGCAGTTCTTC. This codes for CSARDPVVAGGYNEQFF.

This clonotype appeared a few times. The chain is built from TRBV7-9 and TRBJ2-2; D is unclear. Germline V gene data show CDR1 as SEHNR and CDR2 as FQNEAQ (reference sequence). The CDR3 spans 15 residues. The V and J ends lost 5 bases and 2 bases respectively, with 12 bases between them. In nucleotides, the CDR3 is TGTGCCAGCAGCCCCAATTACAGAAACACCGGGGAGCTGTTTTTT. It is translated as CASSPNYRNTGELFF.

The table lists this clonotype with many counts. The gene calls are TRBV7-2 and TRBJ1-1; a possible D gene is TRBD1 (5 bases). The CDR3 covers 15 residues. Trimming left V 4 bases short and J 4 bases short, with 16 bases between. Germline V CDR1 and CDR2: SGHTA, FQGNSA. The CDR3 loop reads CASSSHSGQITEAFF. Here the CDR3 DNA reads TGTGCCAGCAGCTCCCATTCAGGGCAGATCACTGAAGCTTTCTTT. Filled out from reference TRBV7-2 and TRBJ1-1, the complete variable domain reads GAGVSQSPSNKVTEKGKDVELRCDPISGHTALYWYRQSLGQGLEFLIYFQGNSAPDKSGLPSDRFSAERTGGSVSTLTIQRTQQEDSAVYLCASSSHSGQITEAFFGQGTRLTVV.

The gene calls are TRBV4-2 and TRBJ2-1; 11 nucleotides agree with TRBD2. This CDR3 has 18 residues. Germline lookup yields CDR1 LGHNA and CDR2 YNFKEQ. J was trimmed by 5 bases and V by 1 base; bases with no gene match: 10. CDR3 protein: CASSQASLAGGPHNEQFF. The CDR3 nucleotides are TGTGCCAGCAGCCAAGCAAGCCTAGCGGGGGGACCTCACAATGAGCAGTTCTTC.

CDR3 amino acids: CASSLVRGRYEQYF. The DNA for the CDR3 is TGTGCCAGCAGCTTAGTCCGAGGACGGTACGAGCAGTACTTC. The rearrangement uses TRBV7-8 and TRBJ2-7; no reliable D call. Germline CDR1 is SGHVS and CDR2 is FQNEAQ. The CDR3 has 14 amino acids. V gave up 1 base and J gave up 4 bases, with 11 bases separating them.

The chain joins TRBV2 to TRBJ2-6; D ambiguous. CDR3 length equals 15 residues. The V and J ends lost 8 bases and 0 bases respectively, with 11 bases between them. Germline CDR1 reads SNHLY; CDR2 reads FYNNEI. The CDR3 is CASETGNSGANVLTF. The CDR3 coding sequence is TGTGCCAGCGAGACCGGAAACTCTGGGGCCAACGTCCTGACTTTC.

This clonotype showed up many times. J is TRBJ2-1 and V is TRBV4-3; TRBD2 aligns across 11 bases. The CDR3 has 16 residues. V was clipped by 4 bases and J by 5 bases; unmatched bases: 7. Germline V gives CDR1 LGHNA, CDR2 YSLEER. DNA of the CDR3: TGCGCCAGCAGCCCCTTCCGGGGACTAGCGGACAATGAGCAGTTCTTC. Its translation is CASSPFRGLADNEQFF.